Below, 27 T cell receptor beta chains from the same sample are listed, as sequenced in a study of cytomegalovirus exposure and HLA in healthy donors (dated by TCRdb to 2016 to 2017). The method behind the library was the immunoSEQ multiplex PCR assay. A mixture of 60 forward primers for TCR Vbeta segments and 13 reverse primers for TCR Jbeta segments was used in the multiplex PCR. Here the immuneACCESS table is served through TCRdb, limited to in-frame sequences with V and J called. Missing clones are a known gap in these copies; in checked studies unresolved V genes cover under half, and the rest lacks a known reason. The sample table records 70,000 or so clones; under 85% of these occur just once. The ten most abundant clones make up 11% of the sample. The sample was PBMCs. The receptors stem from a woman in her sixties in good health and CMV-seropositive.

The chain couples TRBV11-1 to TRBJ1-2; D unresolved. Trimming removed 4 bases from V and 8 bases from J, with 14 bases in between. The CDR3 is 13 amino acids. Germline V gives CDR1 SGHAT, CDR2 FQDESV (reference sequence). The CDR3 is CASSYGSRGGYTF. The CDR3 nucleotides are TGTGCCAGCAGCTACGGCTCGAGAGGGGGCTACACCTTC.

This clone was picked up a small number of times. The chain joins TRBV2 to TRBJ2-2; no reliable D call. The CDR3 consists of 13 residues. V gave up 5 bases and J gave up 4 bases, with 8 bases separating them. Germline assignment: CDR1 SNHLY and CDR2 FYNNEI. CDR3 residues: CASSLAGTGELFF. The CDR3 nucleotides are TGTGCCAGCAGTTTAGCCGGCACCGGGGAGCTGTTTTTT.

A few counts support this clone. The V gene is TRBV6-6, the J gene TRBJ1-2; perhaps TRBD1 as D (5 bases). Trimming left V 5 bases short and J 2 bases short, with 15 bases between. CDR3 size: 15 residues. Germline V gene sequence: CDR1 MNHNY, CDR2 SVGAGI (reference sequence). The CDR3 spells CASSMFGTDNYGYTF. DNA of the CDR3: TGTGCCAGCAGTATGTTCGGGACTGACAACTATGGCTACACCTTC.

V usage is TRBV19 and J usage is TRBJ1-6; TRBD1 matches at 12 bases. The CDR3 contains 14 residues. With 5 bases clipped from V and 10 bases from J, the junction kept 3 bases outside the gene matches. CDR1 is LNHDA and CDR2 is SQIVND in the germline V gene (reference sequence). CDR3 sequence: CASSEGQGASPLHF. The CDR3 nucleotides read TGTGCCAGTAGTGAGGGACAGGGGGCCTCACCCCTCCACTTT.

V and J are TRBV6-1 and TRBJ1-5; unclear D gene. The V gene's germline CDR1 is MNHNS and CDR2 SASEGT. Trimming shortened V by 5 bases and J by 4 bases, and 9 bases separated the two germline ends. The CDR3 runs to 13 residues. This chain's CDR3 is CASSPTWNQPQHF. The CDR3 nucleotides read TGTGCCAGCAGTCCGACATGGAATCAGCCCCAGCATTTT.

This chain connects TRBV5-1 to TRBJ1-2; unclear D gene. The CDR3 covers 15 residues. V was pared by 0 bases and J by 6 bases, with 15 bases between. Germline V gene sequence: CDR1 SGHRS, CDR2 YFSETQ. Here the CDR3 reads CASSLAGSPVNGYTF. As DNA, the CDR3 is TGCGCCAGCAGCTTGGCCGGGAGTCCGGTGAATGGCTACACCTTC. Using reference TRBV5-1 and TRBJ1-2 for the parts outside the CDR3, the full variable domain is KAGVTQTPRYLIKTRGQQVTLSCSPISGHRSVSWYQQTPGQGLQFLFEYFSETQRNKGNFPGRFSGRQFSNSRSEMNVSTLELGDSALYLCASSLAGSPVNGYTFGSGTRLTVV.

This sequence joins TRBV14 and TRBJ2-7; 9 positions match TRBD1. J lost 6 bases, V lost 6 bases, and 6 bases had no gene match. The CDR3 length is 13 residues. CDR1 and CDR2 from the germline V gene are SGHDN and FVKESK. DNA of the CDR3: TGTGCCAGCAGGCGGACAGGGGTTGGCGAGCAGTACTTC. It encodes CASRRTGVGEQYF.

This chain connects TRBV30 to TRBJ2-1, with 9 bases fitting TRBD2. Trimming took 4 bases from V and 3 from J; bases not matched to a gene: 1. CDR3 length equals 13 residues. Germline V gene data show CDR1 as GTSNPN and CDR2 as SVGIG (reference sequence). CDR3 in amino acids: CAWTSGNYNEQFF. Here the CDR3 DNA reads TGTGCCTGGACTAGCGGGAACTACAATGAGCAGTTCTTC.

In this sample, this clone turned up a few times. This chain connects TRBV19 to TRBJ1-1; TRBD1 agrees at 7 bases. Trimming removed 5 bases from V and 1 base from J; junction bases left unmatched: 4. The CDR3 loop spans 14 amino acids. CDR1 is LNHDA, CDR2 SQIVND, per germline (reference sequence). The CDR3: CASSSTGKNTEAFF. CDR3 sequence (DNA): TGTGCCAGTAGTTCGACAGGGAAGAACACTGAAGCTTTCTTT.

The chain is built from TRBV9 and TRBJ2-3; 14 bases line up with TRBD2. The CDR3 sequence is 16 residues long. Germline V lookup: CDR1 SGDLS, CDR2 YYNGEE. The V and J ends lost 4 bases and 3 bases, in that order; junction bases with no gene match: 4. The CDR3 is CASSPRLAGGTDTQYF. Written as DNA, the CDR3 is TGTGCCAGCAGCCCGCGACTAGCGGGGGGGACAGATACGCAGTATTTT.

This chain joins TRBV30 and TRBJ2-1; weak D call: TRBD2 (5 bases). V gave up 4 bases and J gave up 7 bases, with 20 bases separating them. The CDR3 runs to 15 residues. The V gene's germline CDR1 is GTSNPN and CDR2 SVGIG (reference sequence). CDR3 DNA: TGTGCCTGGAAAGGAGACTATCTCCCACGGAATGAGCAGTTCTTC. This translates into CAWKGDYLPRNEQFF.

V is TRBV29-1 and J is TRBJ1-1; TRBD1 aligns across 8 bases. Trimming cost V 8 bases and J 5 bases; bases outside gene matches: 10. The CDR3 consists of 13 residues. Germline CDR1 is SQVTM and CDR2 is ANQGSEA. CDR3 sequence: CSMLQGAGTEAFF. DNA of the CDR3: TGCAGCATGCTGCAGGGGGCTGGGACTGAAGCTTTCTTT.

The chain uses TRBV5-1 and TRBJ1-2; D unclear. Trimming pared 3 bases from V and 7 bases from J, leaving 16 bases between. Per germline, CDR1 SGHRS and CDR2 YFSETQ. The CDR3 is made up of 14 amino acids. The CDR3 region has the DNA TGCGCCAGCAGCTCGGGAGGTAGTGGAGCTGGCTACACCTTC. This sequence encodes CASSSGGSGAGYTF.

The chain joins TRBV5-8 to TRBJ1-4; a weak D match, TRBD1 (6 bases). V dropped 4 bases and J dropped 0 bases, with 13 bases sitting between them. CDR3 length: 16 residues. Germline CDR1 SGHTS, CDR2 YDEGEE. The chain's CDR3 is CASSAGQLATNEKLFF. CDR3 DNA: TGTGCCAGCAGCGCAGGACAGCTTGCAACTAATGAAAAACTGTTTTTT.

The chain recombines TRBV5-1 with TRBJ2-7, with 7 bases aligning to TRBD1. Germline V gene data show CDR1 as SGHRS and CDR2 as YFSETQ. The V gene end was trimmed by 4 bases and the J gene end by 0 bases; junction bases not matched to a gene: 7. This CDR3 is built from 15 residues. The CDR3 DNA sequence: TGCGCCAGCAGCGCTGGGACAGCCTTCTCCTACGAGCAGTACTTC. Residues: CASSAGTAFSYEQYF.

The chain links TRBV16 to TRBJ1-5, with 7 bases aligning to TRBD1. Germline CDR1 KGHSY, CDR2 FQNENV. With 6 bases clipped from V and 2 bases from J, the junction kept 7 bases outside the gene matches. The CDR3 runs to 15 residues. The CDR3 DNA is TGTGCCAGCAGTACAGGGGCTACTGGCAATCAGCCCCAGCATTTT. This encodes CASSTGATGNQPQHF.

A single count supports this clone. The chain is built from TRBV2 and TRBJ2-1, with D maybe TRBD2 (6 bases). Germline V gene lookup returns CDR1 SNHLY and CDR2 FYNNEI. V shed 2 bases and J shed 12 bases, with 17 bases lying between them. The CDR3 spans 14 residues. CDR3 in amino acids: CASSEIGRRGGQFF. CDR3 in DNA: TGTGCCAGCAGTGAAATAGGCAGACGGGGAGGGCAGTTCTTC.

The chain is built from TRBV5-1 and TRBJ1-2; 12 bases align to TRBD1. The CDR3 covers 13 residues. The V and J ends lost 4 bases and 8 bases, in that order; junction bases with no gene match: 3. CDR1 SGHRS and CDR2 YFSETQ come from the germline V gene. The CDR3 spells CASSGDRGLGYTF. CDR3 DNA: TGCGCCAGCAGCGGGGACAGGGGGCTCGGCTACACCTTC.

Only a few counts were recorded for this clone. The rearrangement uses TRBV5-3 and TRBJ1-1, with unresolved D. TRBV5-3 is annotated as an ORF whose role is uncertain. The V end was cut by 2 bases, the J end by 6 bases, with 17 bases between. The CDR3 runs to 15 residues. The CDR3: CARSLSGGPGPEAFF. In nucleotides, the CDR3 is TGTGCCAGAAGCTTAAGTGGAGGGCCGGGCCCTGAAGCTTTCTTT.

The chain employs TRBV5-1 and TRBJ2-1; the match to TRBD2 covers 8 bases. With 4 bases clipped from V and 9 bases from J, the junction kept 12 bases outside the gene matches. CDR3 length equals 15 residues. CDR1 is SGHRS and CDR2 is YFSETQ in the germline V gene. The CDR3 DNA follows: TGCGCCAGCAGCCCGGGGGGGAGTCTGGACAGTGAGCAGTTCTTC. Protein: CASSPGGSLDSEQFF.

The V and J genes are TRBV5-1 and TRBJ2-3, with 10 bases identical to TRBD2. After removal of 0 bases from V and 10 bases from J, the junction contained 11 bases not matched to a gene. The CDR3 sequence is 16 residues long. Germline V gives CDR1 SGHRS, CDR2 YFSETQ. Here the CDR3 DNA reads TGCGCCAGCAGCTTGGGTTCTAGCGGGGGCGAGGTATCGCAGTATTTT. Translated: CASSLGSSGGEVSQYF.

The chain combines TRBV2 with TRBJ2-5; 9 bases match TRBD1. Losses at the gene ends were 3 bases for V and 8 bases for J; bases not matched to a gene: 7. The CDR3 contains 14 residues. Germline V gene sequence: CDR1 SNHLY, CDR2 FYNNEI. In nucleotides, the CDR3 is TGTGCCAGCAGTGAGGGGGGACAGGGTGAAACCCAGTACTTC. Its protein product is CASSEGGQGETQYF.

The chain couples TRBV7-2 to TRBJ2-2; no clear D gene. CDR1 and CDR2 from the germline V gene are SGHTA and FQGNSA. The CDR3 is made up of 14 amino acids. Trimming stripped 0 bases from V and 5 bases from J, with 7 bases between. The CDR3 region has the DNA TGTGCCAGCAGCTTAGCACTCAGGACCGGGGAGCTGTTTTTT. It yields the protein CASSLALRTGELFF.

CDR3 region: CASSIAQGGHGYTF. CDR3 nucleotides: TGTGCCAGTAGTATTGCCCAGGGCGGCCACGGCTACACCTTC. The gene calls are TRBV19 and TRBJ1-2, with D possibly matching TRBD1 (5 bases). The germline CDR1 and CDR2 sequences are LNHDA and SQIVND (reference sequence). The CDR3 covers 14 residues. Between the trimmed V and J ends, which lost 3 bases and 8 bases, there was a span of 16 bases.

This chain links TRBV18 with TRBJ2-5, with D perhaps matching TRBD2 (6 bases). Germline CDR1 reads KGHSH; CDR2 reads LQKENI. Trimming shortened V by 6 bases and J by 2 bases, and 10 bases separated the two germline ends. This CDR3 has 13 residues. The CDR3, as DNA: TGTGCCAGCTCTCAGGGACTGCAAGAGACCCAGTACTTC. Its protein product is CASSQGLQETQYF.

This clone was detected a few times. This chain links TRBV2 with TRBJ2-7; 10 positions agree with TRBD1. In germline, CDR1 is SNHLY, CDR2 FYNNEI. CDR3 length equals 14 residues. Trimming at V came to 10 bases and at J to 4 bases, leaving 10 bases not matched to a gene. The CDR3 DNA follows: TGTGCCACCACCCCCCCGGGACAGGGGTACGAGCAGTACTTC. It yields the protein CATTPPGQGYEQYF.

The count of this clone is one. The gene calls are TRBV9 and TRBJ1-2; D ambiguous. Per germline, CDR1 SGDLS and CDR2 YYNGEE. The germline V and J ends were trimmed by 0 bases and 7 bases, with 10 bases remaining between them. This CDR3 region has 13 residues. The CDR3: CASSVGRERGYTF. The CDR3 DNA reads TGTGCCAGCAGCGTAGGAAGGGAGCGTGGCTACACCTTC.